Sequencing of this T cell receptor (beta chain) was carried out in a study of blood T cell repertoires in COVID-19. This CDR3 contains 19 residues. Germline V CDR1 and CDR2: SGHTA, FQGNSA. J gave up 2 bases and V 1 base, and 9 bases lay outside the gene matches. Sequencing was performed with immunoSEQ multiplex PCR; in TCRdb, only in-frame clones are kept and a portion is missing. The table lists over 95,000 clones, about 89% of them singletons, with about a fifth in the top ten. V gene TRBV7-2 combines with J gene TRBJ2-3; 13 bases match TRBD2. Sequences were obtained from peripheral blood. The sequence derives from a human donor with acute or convalescent COVID-19. The donor label of this sample is uncertain. The CDR3 is CASSLGLSGLAGDTDTQYF. The CDR3 bases are TGTGCCAGCAGCTTAGGGTTGAGCGGACTAGCGGGGGACACAGATACGCAGTATTTT.